This TCR beta chain was identified during a study of tumor-infiltrating lymphocytes in localized non-small cell lung cancer. Study-level background: The cohort mixed smokers and never-smokers, several histologies, and some post-neoadjuvant-chemotherapy samples.

The protocol was immunoSEQ multiplex PCR, while the TCRdb copy is restricted to in-frame clones and leaves out a portion. The sample carries some 15,000 clones, 73% recorded once. Comment on this clone: Its antigen is still unknown.

With 5 bases clipped from V and 5 bases from J, the junction kept 11 bases outside the gene matches. Germline values: CDR1 SGHAT, CDR2 FQDESV (reference sequence). The CDR3 has 17 amino acids. General observations from the study: Only some patients had TCR sequencing, depending on available tissue. No link was found between tumor T-cell fraction and recurrence-free survival. Different pieces of the same tissue were used for each assay.

The material sequenced was lung tumor tissue. The chain uses TRBV11-1 and TRBJ1-4; 10 bases are a match to TRBD1. The receptor was isolated from a human donor with non-small cell lung cancer. The CDR3 reads CASSDTLPGQGNEKLFF. CDR3 coding DNA: TGTGCCAGCAGCGACACCCTACCGGGACAGGGGAATGAAAAACTGTTTTTT.